The 7 T cell receptor beta chains given below trace back to one sample, sequenced in a study of blood T cell repertoires in COVID-19. Generated by immunoSEQ multiplex PCR, the TCRdb table keeps only in-frame clones and is missing some. This table has 150,000 to 200,000 clones, 65% to 80% appearing once. Specimen: PBMCs or T cells enriched from blood (not recorded which). These receptors were collected from a woman between 50 and 59 years old with acute COVID-19.

V and J are TRBV28 and TRBJ2-7; D might be TRBD1 (6 bases). This CDR3 region has 14 residues. Trimming stripped 7 bases from V and 3 bases from J, with 16 bases between. The V gene's germline CDR1 is MDHEN and CDR2 SYDVKM. DNA for the CDR3: TGTGCCAGCACCCCGCCGGGACACATCTACGAGCAGTACGTC. This codes for CASTPPGHIYEQYV.

The gene calls are TRBV7-9 and TRBJ2-2, with 10 bases matching TRBD2. This CDR3 region has 19 residues. The V segment lost 4 bases and the J segment 5 bases; nucleotides outside the gene matches: 16. The germline gives CDR1 SEHNR, CDR2 FQNEAQ (reference sequence). The CDR3 protein is CASSSQTWTSGVGTGELFF. In nucleotides, the CDR3 is TGTGCCAGCAGCTCCCAGACGTGGACTAGCGGAGTTGGAACCGGGGAGCTGTTTTTT.

The V and J genes are TRBV7-7 and TRBJ2-7; 10 bases match TRBD1. CDR3 length: 16 amino acids. Germline-derived CDR1 and CDR2 are SSHAT and FNYEAQ (reference sequence). CDR3 coding DNA: TGTGCTAGCAGCTTAGACCTGGACAGGGGGAAGGACGAGCAGTACGTC. The encoded protein is CASSLDLDRGKDEQYV.

This clone was counted only a few times. The J gene is TRBJ1-2, the V gene TRBV24-1, with 8 bases identical to TRBD1. Germline trimming cut 2 bases from V and 4 bases from J; bases unmatched to any gene: 11. CDR3 length: 17 amino acids. The germline V gene has CDR1 KGHDR and CDR2 SFDVKD. The DNA for the CDR3 is TGTGCCACCAGTGATTCCACAGGGGGTTGGGGTGGCTATGGCTACACCTTC. Amino acid sequence: CATSDSTGGWGGYGYTF.

The CDR3 sequence: CASSPQLAGGTDTQYF. The CDR3 coding sequence is TGTGCCAGCAGTCCCCAATTAGCGGGGGGCACAGATACGCAGTATTTT. The chain has TRBV28 and TRBJ2-3; 9 bases fit TRBD2. Germline V gene data show CDR1 as MDHEN and CDR2 as SYDVKM. Unmatched junction bases numbered 7, after V lost 5 bases and J lost 1 base. The CDR3 runs 16 residues. Complete variable domain (other parts from reference TRBV28 and TRBJ2-3): DVKVTQSSRYLVKRTGEKVFLECVQDMDHENMFWYRQDPGLGLRLIYFSYDVKMKEKGDIPEGYSVSREKKERFSLILESASTNQTSMYLCASSPQLAGGTDTQYFGPGTRLTVL.

This clone was observed a handful of times. The rearrangement joins TRBV29-1 to TRBJ1-1; TRBD1 might be the D (6 bases). Germline V CDR1 and CDR2: SQVTM, ANQGSEA. The germline V and J ends were trimmed by 4 bases and 2 bases, with 17 bases remaining between them. The CDR3 covers 15 residues. CDR3 residues: CSVAPQGRTNTEAFF. Here the CDR3 DNA reads TGCAGCGTTGCCCCACAGGGCAGGACTAACACTGAAGCTTTCTTT.

V and J are TRBV28 and TRBJ1-6; D remains ambiguous. This CDR3 has 11 residues. V was cut by 7 bases and J by 7 bases, with 5 bases left in between. The germline gives CDR1 MDHEN, CDR2 SYDVKM. CDR3 region: CASTKNSPLHF. The CDR3, as DNA: TGTGCCAGCACCAAAAATTCACCCCTCCACTTT.